This T cell receptor (beta chain) was sequenced for a study of shared clonotypes between healthy human individuals. Terminally differentiated effector memory CD45RA+ cells were excluded by CCR7 positive selection of CD45RO-negative cells. This CDR3 has 16 residues. V lost 7 bases and J lost 0, with 16 bases in between. The germline gives CDR1 MDHEN, CDR2 SYDVKM. Study processing details: ImmunoSEQ yielded junction-only sequences lacking quality scores, so filtering differed. Generated by immunoSEQ multiplex PCR, the TCRdb table keeps only in-frame clones and is missing some. V, J and clone size reflect that table, while D and trimming were determined from the DNA. The sample lists some 600,000 clones, roughly 96% occurring once.

The receptor was isolated from a woman under 40 in good health. The material sequenced was naive CD8+ T cells sorted from blood. The chain links TRBV28 to TRBJ1-5; no firm D call. The DNA of the CDR3 is TGTGCCAGCATACCGGGAGCGGGATATAGCAATCAGCCCCAGCATTTT. As protein: CASIPGAGYSNQPQHF.